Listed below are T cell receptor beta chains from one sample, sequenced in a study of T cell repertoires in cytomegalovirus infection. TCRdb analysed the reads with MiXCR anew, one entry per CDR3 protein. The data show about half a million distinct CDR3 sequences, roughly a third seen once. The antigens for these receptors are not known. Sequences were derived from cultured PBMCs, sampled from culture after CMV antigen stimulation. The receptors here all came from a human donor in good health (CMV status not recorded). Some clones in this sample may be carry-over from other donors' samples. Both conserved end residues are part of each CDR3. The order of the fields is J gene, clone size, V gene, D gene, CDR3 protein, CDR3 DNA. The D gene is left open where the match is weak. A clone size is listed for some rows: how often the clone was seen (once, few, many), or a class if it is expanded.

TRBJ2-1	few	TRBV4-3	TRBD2	CASSQTGLAGYSYNEQFF	TGCGCCAGCAGCCAAACGGGACTAGCGGGATACTCCTACAATGAGCAGTTCTTC
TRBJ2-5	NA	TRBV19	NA	CASSMEGSPSGETQYF	TGTGCCAGTAGTATGGAGGGCAGCCCCTCAGGCGAGACCCAGTACTTC
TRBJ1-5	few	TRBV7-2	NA	CASSREANNQPQHF	TGTGCCAGCAGCCGTGAGGCTAACAATCAGCCCCAGCATTTT
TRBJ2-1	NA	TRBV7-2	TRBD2	CASSVWSASGVYNEQFF	TGTGCCAGCAGCGTCTGGTCTGCTAGCGGGGTTTACAATGAGCAGTTCTTC
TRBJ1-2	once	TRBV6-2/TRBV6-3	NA	CASILDRGGGYGYTF	TGTGCCAGCATCCTCGACCGCGGGGGAGGTTATGGCTACACCTTC
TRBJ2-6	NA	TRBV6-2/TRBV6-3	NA	CASSRTYSGANVLTF	TGTGCCAGCAGCCGAACCTACTCTGGGGCCAACGTCCTGACTTTC
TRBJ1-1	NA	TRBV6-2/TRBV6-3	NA	CASTLRNTEAFF	TGTGCCAGCACCCTTAGGAACACTGAAGCTTTCTTT
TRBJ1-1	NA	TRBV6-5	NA	CASSFYGAGYGAMNTEAFF	TGTGCCAGCAGTTTCTACGGCGCGGGGTACGGGGCTATGAACACTGAAGCTTTCTTT
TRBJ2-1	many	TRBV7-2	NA	CASSLVHSNYNEQFF	TGTGCCAGCAGCTTAGTCCACAGTAACTACAATGAGCAGTTCTTC
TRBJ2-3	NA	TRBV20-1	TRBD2	CSARYSGSATDTQYF	TGCAGTGCTAGATATAGCGGGTCTGCCACAGATACGCAGTATTTT
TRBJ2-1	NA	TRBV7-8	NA	CASSLRWDGNEQFF	TGTGCCAGCAGCTTAAGGTGGGACGGGAATGAGCAGTTCTTC
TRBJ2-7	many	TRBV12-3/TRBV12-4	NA	CASSLPRPSDPYEQYF	TGTGCCAGCAGTTTACCCCGCCCTAGCGATCCCTACGAGCAGTACTTC
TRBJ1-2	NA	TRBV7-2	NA	CASSSKGKGKYGYTF	TGTGCCAGCAGCTCGAAGGGAAAGGGGAAGTATGGCTACACCTTC
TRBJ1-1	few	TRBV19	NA	CASKAVGGGRNTEAFF	TGTGCCAGTAAGGCGGTTGGGGGAGGTCGAAACACTGAAGCTTTCTTT
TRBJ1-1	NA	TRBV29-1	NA	CSVDPRNTEAFF	TGCAGCGTTGATCCGAGGAACACTGAAGCTTTCTTT
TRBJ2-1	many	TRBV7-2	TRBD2	CASSPAASGKSYNEQFF	TGTGCCAGCAGCCCGGCCGCTAGCGGAAAATCCTACAATGAGCAGTTCTTC
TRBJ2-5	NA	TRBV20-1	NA	CSANYQETQYF	TGCAGTGCCAATTACCAAGAGACCCAGTACTTC
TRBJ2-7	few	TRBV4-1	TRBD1	CASSQGGGTGVYEQYF	TGCGCCAGCAGCCAAGGGGGTGGGACAGGGGTGTACGAGCAGTACTTC
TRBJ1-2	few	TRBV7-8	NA	CASSWGEIGYGYTF	TGTGCCAGCAGCTGGGGGGAGATAGGCTATGGCTACACCTTC
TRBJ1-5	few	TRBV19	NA	CASSANRVGNQPQHF	TGTGCCAGTAGTGCTAACAGGGTTGGCAATCAGCCCCAGCATTTT
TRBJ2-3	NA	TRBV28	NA	CASSLYRRGSASTDTQYF	TGTGCCAGCAGTTTATACAGACGGGGTAGCGCGAGCACAGATACGCAGTATTTT
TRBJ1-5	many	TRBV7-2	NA	CASSWTENQPQHF	TGTGCCAGCAGCTGGACAGAAAATCAGCCCCAGCATTTT
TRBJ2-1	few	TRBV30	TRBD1	CAWSETGAEQFF	TGTGCCTGGAGCGAAACAGGGGCAGAGCAGTTCTTC
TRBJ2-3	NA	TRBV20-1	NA	CSARNRRNRRPDTQYF	TGCAGTGCTAGAAATCGTAGGAACAGGCGACCAGATACGCAGTATTTT
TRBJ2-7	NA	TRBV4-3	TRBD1	CASSQGTGPNEQYF	TGCGCCAGCAGCCAAGGGACAGGGCCCAACGAGCAGTACTTC
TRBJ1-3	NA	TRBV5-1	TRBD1	CASTRGPTGTGNTIYF	TGCGCCAGCACCCGGGGACCGACAGGGACTGGAAACACCATATATTTT
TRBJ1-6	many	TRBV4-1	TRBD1	CASSQGDRVISPLHF	TGCGCCAGCAGCCAAGGGGACAGGGTCATTTCACCCCTCCACTTT
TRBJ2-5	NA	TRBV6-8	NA	CASNQGETQYF	TGTGCCAGCAATCAGGGAGAGACCCAGTACTTC
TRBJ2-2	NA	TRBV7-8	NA	CASSTVVPNTGELFF	TGTGCCAGCAGCACAGTGGTGCCCAACACCGGGGAGCTGTTTTTT
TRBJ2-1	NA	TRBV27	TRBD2	CASSLFSSGYNEQFF	TGTGCCAGCAGTTTATTTAGTAGCGGGTACAATGAGCAGTTCTTC
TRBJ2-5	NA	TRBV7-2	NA	CASSSPKAGLETQYF	TGTGCCAGCAGCTCACCTAAGGCGGGGCTGGAGACCCAGTACTTC
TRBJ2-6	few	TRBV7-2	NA	CASSLGRLRGSGANVLTF	TGTGCCAGCAGCTTAGGGAGGTTACGGGGCTCTGGGGCCAACGTCCTGACTTTC
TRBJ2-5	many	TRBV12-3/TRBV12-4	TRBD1	CASSAGTVTWGETQYF	TGTGCCAGTTCGGCCGGGACAGTAACTTGGGGGGAGACCCAGTACTTC
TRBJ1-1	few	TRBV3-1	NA	CASSQPRGTAFF	TGTGCCAGCAGCCAACCCCGGGGTACAGCTTTCTTT
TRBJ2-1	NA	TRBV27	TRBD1	CASSSNRGQNNEQFF	TGTGCCAGCAGTTCGAACAGGGGGCAGAACAATGAGCAGTTCTTC
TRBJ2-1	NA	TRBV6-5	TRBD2	CASSLAGGGKFF	TGTGCCAGCAGTTTAGCGGGAGGGGGGAAGTTCTTC
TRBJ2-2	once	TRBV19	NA	CASSIRTGGRYGLPGELFF	TGTGCCAGTAGTATACGGACTGGGGGGCGCTATGGGCTCCCCGGGGAGCTGTTTTTT
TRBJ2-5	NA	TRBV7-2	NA	CASSRGSQGGTQYF	TGTGCCAGCAGTCGAGGGTCTCAGGGGGGGACCCAGTACTTC
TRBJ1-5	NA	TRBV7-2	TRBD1	CASSYSGGTNQPQHF	TGTGCCAGCAGCTACTCAGGGGGAACTAATCAGCCCCAGCATTTT
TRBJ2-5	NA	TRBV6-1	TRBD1	CASTLDREVKTQYF	TGTGCCAGCACCCTGGACAGGGAGGTAAAGACCCAGTACTTC
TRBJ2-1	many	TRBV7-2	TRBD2	CASSPLLILAGGDNEQFF	TGTGCCAGCAGCCCACTCCTGATTCTTGCGGGAGGTGATAATGAGCAGTTCTTC
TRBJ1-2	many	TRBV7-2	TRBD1	CASSPGTGVSYGYTF	TGTGCCAGCAGCCCTGGGACAGGGGTTAGCTACGGCTACACCTTC
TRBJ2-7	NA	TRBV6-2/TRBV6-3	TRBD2	CASSKGLAGRTYEQYF	TGTGCCAGCAGTAAGGGACTAGCGGGACGCACCTACGAGCAGTACTTC
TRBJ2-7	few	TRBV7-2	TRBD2	CASSSSSGRASYEQYF	TGTGCCAGCAGCTCCTCTAGCGGGAGGGCCTCCTACGAGCAGTACTTC
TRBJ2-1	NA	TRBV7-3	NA	CASSLLATETYNEQFF	TGTGCCAGCAGCTTATTGGCGACGGAGACCTACAATGAGCAGTTCTTC
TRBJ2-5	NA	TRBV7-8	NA	CASSSDRTETQYF	TGTGCCAGCAGCTCCGACAGGACAGAGACCCAGTACTTC
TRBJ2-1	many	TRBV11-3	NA	CASSPGSSPYNEQFF	TGTGCCAGCAGCCCCGGGAGTTCGCCTTACAATGAGCAGTTCTTC
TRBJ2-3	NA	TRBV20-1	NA	CSAGESSGSTDTQYF	TGCAGTGCCGGCGAAAGTAGCGGTAGCACAGATACGCAGTATTTT
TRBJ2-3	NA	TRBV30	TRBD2	CAWTSGRTDTQYF	TGTGCCTGGACTAGCGGGAGGACAGATACGCAGTATTTT
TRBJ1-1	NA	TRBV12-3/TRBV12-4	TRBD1	CASRQGSVLGDTEAFF	TGTGCCAGCAGACAGGGGTCCGTGTTAGGGGACACTGAAGCTTTCTTT
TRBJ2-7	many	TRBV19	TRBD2	CASSIGTSGYSYEQYF	TGTGCCAGTAGTATCGGGACTAGCGGGTACTCCTACGAGCAGTACTTC
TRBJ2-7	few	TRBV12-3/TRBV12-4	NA	CASSGILTSYEQYF	TGTGCCAGCAGTGGGATCTTAACCTCCTACGAGCAGTACTTC
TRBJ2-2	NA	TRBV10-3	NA	CAISGSGTFTGELFF	TGTGCCATCAGTGGGTCCGGGACTTTCACCGGGGAGCTGTTTTTT
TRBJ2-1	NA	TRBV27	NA	CASSLRLRDEQFF	TGTGCCAGCAGTCTCCGACTAAGGGATGAGCAGTTCTTC
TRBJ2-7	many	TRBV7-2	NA	CASSSDFSSYEQYF	TGTGCCAGCAGCTCGGACTTTTCCTCCTACGAGCAGTACTTC